One sample yielded the 29 T cell receptor beta chains listed below, sequenced in a study of blood T cell repertoires in COVID-19. Sequenced by immunoSEQ multiplex PCR; TCRdb stores in-frame clones only, minus some. The sample holds some 52,000 clones; approximately 80% are singletons and the top ten take 2.6%. Sequencing was done on a sample of peripheral blood. Receptor source: a man between 45 and 60 years old with acute or convalescent COVID-19.

This rearrangement joins TRBV5-4 to TRBJ2-3; maybe TRBD2 (5 bases). V gave up 4 bases and J gave up 4 bases, with 10 bases separating them. The CDR3 contains 13 residues. Germline CDR1 SGHNT, CDR2 YYREEE (reference sequence). The CDR3 loop is CASSLPSPDTQYF. CDR3 DNA sequence: TGTGCCAGCAGCCTCCCTAGCCCAGATACGCAGTATTTT.

This clone was counted between two and nine times. The rearrangement uses TRBV2 and TRBJ2-1; D might be TRBD2 (6 bases). Germline V gene data show CDR1 as SNHLY and CDR2 as FYNNEI. The CDR3 covers 14 residues. V was shortened by 1 base and J by 5 bases, with 9 bases between the two germline ends. The CDR3 DNA sequence: TGTGCCAGCAGTGAAGGTCGGACTAACAATGAGCAGTTCTTC. This encodes CASSEGRTNNEQFF.

The chain joins TRBV5-5 to TRBJ2-7; possible D gene TRBD2, 7 bases. This CDR3 has 12 amino acids. The germline V gene encodes CDR1 SGHKS and CDR2 YYEKEE (reference sequence). The V end lost 7 bases, the J end lost 4 bases, and 12 bases lay between the germline ends. The CDR3 region has the DNA TGTGCCAGCGGCAGGGGAGGGTACGAGCAGTACTTC. Translation: CASGRGGYEQYF.

The CDR3 loop is CASSSLGDQPQHF. CDR3 in DNA: TGTGCCAGCAGCTCGTTAGGGGATCAGCCCCAGCATTTT. The chain recombines TRBV7-6 with TRBJ1-5; possibly TRBD1 for D (5 bases). The CDR3 has 13 residues. Trimming took 4 bases from V and 5 from J, leaving 9 bases between them. Per germline, CDR1 SGHVS and CDR2 FNYEAQ.

This clone appeared a few times. CDR3 in amino acids: CASSDIVASGTGPYEQYF. The CDR3 nucleotides read TGTGCCAGCAGTGATATTGTGGCCTCCGGGACAGGTCCCTACGAGCAGTACTTC. The chain links TRBV6-1 to TRBJ2-7; 8 bases align to TRBD1. Looked up from germline, CDR1 is MNHNS and CDR2 is SASEGT. Germline trimming cut 3 bases from V and 2 bases from J; bases unmatched to any gene: 15. This CDR3 comprises 18 residues.

The chain couples TRBV18 to TRBJ2-7, with D maybe TRBD2 (5 bases). This CDR3 region has 17 residues. Trimming stripped 3 bases from V and 0 bases from J, with 18 bases between. From germline, CDR1 is KGHSH and CDR2 LQKENI. The CDR3 nucleotides are TGTGCCAGCTCACCTGCGGCGAGGACTGGGAGCTCCTACGAGCAGTACTTC. Its protein product is CASSPAARTGSSYEQYF. Looking up the rest from reference TRBV18 and TRBJ2-7 gives the full variable domain: NAGVMQNPRHLVRRRGQEARLRCSPMKGHSHVYWYRQLPEEGLKFMVYLQKENIIDESGMPKERFSAEFPKEGPSILRIQQVVRGDSAAYFCASSPAARTGSSYEQYFGPGTRLTVT.

V and J are TRBV7-9 and TRBJ2-1, with D perhaps TRBD1 (5 bases). The CDR3 runs 18 residues. The V and J ends lost 5 bases and 5 bases respectively, with 25 bases between them. Germline CDR1 SEHNR, CDR2 FQNEAQ (reference sequence). The CDR3 DNA is TGTGCCAGCAGCGTAGGACACTGGATCCAGAGAAGTAACAATGAGCAGTTCTTC. Translation gives CASSVGHWIQRSNNEQFF.

This chain connects TRBV5-4 to TRBJ1-2; TRBD1 matches at 7 bases. Losses at the gene ends were 3 bases for V and 8 bases for J; bases not matched to a gene: 13. Germline V lookup: CDR1 SGHNT, CDR2 YYREEE (reference sequence). The CDR3 contains 15 residues. CDR3 amino acids: CASSSRQGGREGYTF. CDR3 bases: TGTGCCAGCAGCTCCCGACAGGGAGGAAGAGAAGGCTACACCTTC.

This clone was seen a single time. The V call is TRBV9, the J call TRBJ2-1; 13 bases map to TRBD2. Germline V gives CDR1 SGDLS, CDR2 YYNGEE. V shed 4 bases, J shed 6 bases, and the junction held 4 bases outside the gene matches. This CDR3 has 15 residues. The CDR3 loop reads CASSMGTSGANEQFF. CDR3 coding DNA: TGTGCCAGCAGCATGGGGACTAGCGGGGCCAATGAGCAGTTCTTC.

The V call is TRBV20-1, the J call TRBJ2-4, with TRBD2 identical over 12 bases. Per the germline V gene, CDR1 is DFQATT and CDR2 is SNEGSKA (reference sequence). The junction had 3 bases not matched to a gene; V was cut back by 3 bases and J by 6 bases. This CDR3 comprises 14 residues. The CDR3 reads CSASSSGRGNIQYF. CDR3 bases: TGCAGTGCTAGTTCTAGCGGGAGGGGAAACATTCAGTACTTC.

The V call is TRBV14, the J call TRBJ1-3; 8 bases are a match to TRBD1. Looked up from germline, CDR1 is SGHDN and CDR2 is FVKESK. This CDR3 is 16 amino acids long. V shed 0 bases, J shed 0 bases, and the junction held 1 base outside the gene matches. CDR3 in DNA: TGTGCCAGCAGCCAAGATCAGGGGGCCTCTGGAAACACCATATATTTT. Translated: CASSQDQGASGNTIYF.

The rearrangement uses TRBV9 and TRBJ1-4; D not certain. V was trimmed by 0 bases and J by 7 bases, leaving 13 bases between them. CDR1 SGDLS and CDR2 YYNGEE come from the germline V gene. The CDR3 has 15 amino acids. This CDR3 reads CASSVGSGRTEKLFF. The CDR3, as DNA: TGTGCCAGCAGCGTAGGTTCGGGGAGGACTGAAAAACTGTTTTTT.

V usage is TRBV7-4 and J usage is TRBJ1-5; tentatively, D is TRBD1 (5 bases). Germline CDR1 reads SGHVT; CDR2 reads SQSDAQ. V gave up 3 bases and J gave up 1 base, with 13 bases separating them. The CDR3 consists of 16 residues. CDR3 residues: CASSFGTNLSNQPQHF. The DNA for the CDR3 is TGTGCCAGCAGCTTTGGGACTAATTTAAGCAATCAGCCCCAGCATTTT.

V gene TRBV27 combines with J gene TRBJ2-5, with 10 bases that match TRBD2. V dropped 4 bases and J dropped 4; count of bases not matched to a gene: 6. CDR3 length equals 15 residues. Germline CDR1 and CDR2: MNHEY and SMNVEV (reference sequence). In DNA, the CDR3 is TGTGCCAGCAGTTGGTCTAGCGGGAGCAGAGAGACCCAGTACTTC. It yields the protein CASSWSSGSRETQYF.

This clone has only one observation. V gene TRBV5-1 combines with J gene TRBJ1-5, with D perhaps matching TRBD1 (6 bases). Trimming cost V 1 base and J 6 bases, with 14 bases left between them. The length of the CDR3 is 15 residues. CDR1 is SGHRS, CDR2 YFSETQ, per germline. CDR3 nucleotides: TGCGCCAGCAGCTTGAGTACAGGGAAAGGTCAGCCCCAGCATTTT. This translates into CASSLSTGKGQPQHF.

The chain recombines TRBV7-3 with TRBJ2-5, with D perhaps matching TRBD1 (7 bases). The CDR3 is 14 residues long. Germline V gene data show CDR1 as SGHTA and CDR2 as FQGTGA. V lost 3 bases, J lost 7 bases, and 15 bases lay in between. CDR3 in DNA: TGTGCCAGCAGCTTCGGGGGACAGATGACGACCCAGTACTTC. It yields the protein CASSFGGQMTTQYF.

The J gene is TRBJ1-1, the V gene TRBV19, with D hard to call. In germline, CDR1 is LNHDA, CDR2 SQIVND (reference sequence). V was clipped by 3 bases and J by 1 base, with 9 bases between them. The CDR3 length is 14 residues. CDR3 residues: CASSIEHKNTEAFF. The CDR3 DNA reads TGTGCCAGTAGTATCGAACACAAGAACACTGAAGCTTTCTTT.

The chain is built from TRBV5-1 and TRBJ2-7; 10 nucleotides align to TRBD2. CDR3 length: 15 amino acids. Trimming took 4 bases from V and 5 from J; bases not matched to a gene: 9. Germline V gives CDR1 SGHRS, CDR2 YFSETQ. The CDR3 coding sequence is TGCGCCAGCAGCAGGGTAGCGGGAGGTAGCAACGAGCAGTACTTC. It specifies CASSRVAGGSNEQYF.

The genes are TRBV27 and TRBJ2-5; possibly TRBD1 for D (6 bases). The CDR3 sequence is 13 residues long. Germline V gene sequence: CDR1 MNHEY, CDR2 SMNVEV (reference sequence). V was pared by 4 bases and J by 4 bases, with 10 bases between. CDR3 sequence: CASSYRVRETQYF. In DNA form, the CDR3 reads TGTGCCAGCAGTTACAGGGTACGAGAGACCCAGTACTTC.

The chain is built from TRBV6-6 and TRBJ2-2; perhaps TRBD2 as D (5 bases). The ends were cut back, 6 bases at V and 6 bases at J, with 14 bases in the middle. CDR3 size: 14 residues. The germline gives CDR1 MNHNY, CDR2 SVGAGI (reference sequence). The CDR3 here is CASSPAGNSGELFF. The CDR3 nucleotides are TGTGCCAGCAGCCCCGCGGGCAACTCCGGGGAGCTGTTTTTT.

The V gene is TRBV5-1, the J gene TRBJ2-7; D is unresolved. The CDR3 runs 13 residues. Between the trimmed V and J ends, which lost 2 bases and 6 bases, there was a span of 12 bases. Germline V CDR1 and CDR2: SGHRS, YFSETQ. CDR3 protein: CASSFTETREQYF. CDR3 bases: TGCGCCAGCAGCTTCACAGAGACCCGCGAGCAGTACTTC.

CDR3 residues: CASIRLGATNEKLFF. Written as DNA, the CDR3 is TGTGCCAGCATAAGGTTAGGAGCAACTAATGAAAAACTGTTTTTT. This sequence joins TRBV2 and TRBJ1-4; D ambiguous. The V end lost 7 bases, the J end lost 0 bases, and 12 bases lay between the germline ends. Germline values: CDR1 SNHLY, CDR2 FYNNEI. CDR3 length: 15 amino acids.

The chain recombines TRBV6-2 or TRBV6-3 with TRBJ2-3; 8 bases map to TRBD2. CDR3 size: 16 residues. The trim removed 0 bases at V and 1 base at J, leaving 3 bases unmatched. In germline, CDR1 is MNHEY, CDR2 SVGEGT. In DNA form, the CDR3 reads TGTGCCAGCAGTTACTCTAGCGGGGAGGGCACAGATACGCAGTATTTT. Residues: CASSYSSGEGTDTQYF.

The chain couples TRBV6-2 or TRBV6-3 to TRBJ1-6, with D tentatively TRBD1 (6 bases). The CDR3 totals 16 residues. V was clipped by 0 bases and J by 9 bases, with 15 bases between them. Per the germline V gene, CDR1 is MNHEY and CDR2 is SVGEGT. The chain's CDR3 is CASSYSPRGAVSPLHF. For the CDR3, the DNA is TGTGCCAGCAGTTACTCCCCACGGGGGGCAGTTTCACCCCTCCACTTT.

The chain joins TRBV3-1 (or the pseudogene TRBV3-2) to TRBJ2-7, with TRBD2 matching 11 bases. This CDR3 is built from 16 residues. V shed 4 bases, J shed 7 bases, and the junction held 12 bases outside the gene matches. The germline V gene encodes CDR1 LGHDT and CDR2 YNNKEL (reference sequence). Here the CDR3 DNA reads TGTGCCAGCAGCCCGCGACTAGCGGGACAATCCAGGGAGCAGTACTTC. Translated, it gives CASSPRLAGQSREQYF.

This rearrangement joins TRBV6-5 to TRBJ1-4; a weak D match, TRBD1 (5 bases). Deletions cut 4 bases from V and 4 bases from J, with 13 bases between. CDR1 is MNHEY and CDR2 is SVGAGI in the germline V gene. There are 15 residues in the CDR3. CDR3 nucleotide sequence: TGTGCCAGCAGTTTCACGGGGGGTGATAATGAAAAACTGTTTTTT. Protein: CASSFTGGDNEKLFF.

This chain joins TRBV2 and TRBJ1-1; the D is unclear. V shed 6 bases and J shed 1 base, with 12 bases lying between them. Germline V lookup: CDR1 SNHLY, CDR2 FYNNEI. This CDR3 is built from 14 residues. This CDR3 is CASREIRSNTEAFF. CDR3 in DNA: TGTGCCAGCAGGGAGATAAGGTCGAACACTGAAGCTTTCTTT.

In its sample, this clone was seen once. V gene TRBV5-1 combines with J gene TRBJ1-4, with 10 nucleotides matching TRBD1. Germline V gene lookup returns CDR1 SGHRS and CDR2 YFSETQ. The CDR3 sequence is 14 residues long. V was pared by 3 bases and J by 5 bases, with 1 base of the junction left unmatched. CDR3 bases: TGCGCCAGCAGCTCGACAGGGGGCAATGAAAAACTGTTTTTT. Translating it yields CASSSTGGNEKLFF.

This chain joins TRBV7-9 and TRBJ1-4; D possibly corresponds to TRBD1 (6 bases). This CDR3 is built from 14 residues. CDR1 is SEHNR and CDR2 is FQNEAQ in the germline V gene (reference sequence). Trimming took off 5 bases at V and 7 bases at J, with 14 bases between the two ends. Here the CDR3 reads CASSPQGGGEKLFF. DNA for the CDR3: TGTGCCAGCAGCCCACAGGGCGGTGGTGAAAAACTGTTTTTT.